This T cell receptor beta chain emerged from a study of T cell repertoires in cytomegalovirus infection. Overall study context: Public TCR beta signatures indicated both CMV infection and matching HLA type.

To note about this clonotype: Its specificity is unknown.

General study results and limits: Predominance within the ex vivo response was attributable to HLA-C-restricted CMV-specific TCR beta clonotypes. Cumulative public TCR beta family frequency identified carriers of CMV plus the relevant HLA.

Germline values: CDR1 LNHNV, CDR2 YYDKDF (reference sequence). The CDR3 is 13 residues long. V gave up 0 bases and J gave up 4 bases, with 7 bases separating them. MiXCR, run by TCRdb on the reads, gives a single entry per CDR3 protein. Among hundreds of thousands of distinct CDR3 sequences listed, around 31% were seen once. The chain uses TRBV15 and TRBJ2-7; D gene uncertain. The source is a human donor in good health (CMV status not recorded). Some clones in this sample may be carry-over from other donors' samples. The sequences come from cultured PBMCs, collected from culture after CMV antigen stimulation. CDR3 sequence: CATSREGSYEQYF. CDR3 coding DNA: TGTGCCACCAGCAGAGAAGGGTCGTACGAGCAGTACTTC.